These 11 T cell receptor beta chains share one sample of origin, sequenced in a study of CD8 T cells in ankylosing spondylitis. Study-wide results and limits: A motif in TCR beta, a set of eight highly homologous variants, appeared characteristic of ankylosing spondylitis blood.

Antigens of these TCRs are unknown. TCRdb reanalysed the 5' RACE reads using MiXCR and keeps one entry per CDR3 protein. Here the sample spans roughly 670,000 distinct CDR3 sequences, around 20% being singletons. The sample taken for sequencing was blood, either unsorted or a sorted T cell fraction (not recorded which). These receptors were taken from a male donor with ankylosing spondylitis.

This clonotype was recorded a few times. The V call is TRBV2, the J call TRBJ2-7, with TRBD1 matching 11 bases. Losses at the gene ends were 6 bases for V and 5 bases for J; bases not matched to a gene: 3. Germline V gene data show CDR1 as SNHLY and CDR2 as FYNNEI. The CDR3 runs to 13 residues. CDR3 sequence (DNA): TGTGCCAGCAGGGACAGGGGGCCCCACGAGCAGTACTTC. Amino acids: CASRDRGPHEQYF.

This clonotype turned up a few times. The CDR3 bases are TGTGCCAGCAGGGAGGCCCCTTACAATGAGCAGTTCTTC. Translating it yields CASREAPYNEQFF. The V gene is TRBV11-1, the J gene TRBJ2-1; D is perhaps TRBD2 (5 bases). The CDR3 contains 13 residues. V was pared by 6 bases and J by 4 bases, with 10 bases between. The germline gives CDR1 SGHAT, CDR2 FQDESV (reference sequence).

The chain carries TRBV12-3 or TRBV12-4 and TRBJ2-5; 11 bases agree with TRBD1. The CDR3 covers 15 residues. The junction had 6 bases not matched to a gene; V was cut back by 7 bases and J by 2 bases. In DNA, the CDR3 is TGTGCCAGCAACTGGGGGACAGGGGGGCAAGAGACCCAGTACTTC. Protein: CASNWGTGGQETQYF.

On this clonotype: A read error may be the cause here, since a much bigger clone is one base away. CDR3 in DNA: TGTGCCTGCAGCTTTGAACGCGGGGCAGATACGCAGTATTTT. Translated: CACSFERGADTQYF. The J gene is TRBJ2-3, the V gene TRBV7-8; possibly TRBD2 for D (6 bases). In germline, CDR1 is SGHVS, CDR2 FQNEAQ. The CDR3 spans 14 residues.

V usage is TRBV20-1 and J usage is TRBJ2-1; 10 bases agree with TRBD2. This CDR3 is 16 amino acids long. Germline CDR1 DFQATT, CDR2 SNEGSKA (reference sequence). V lost 5 bases, J lost 5 bases, and 12 bases stayed unmatched. The CDR3 loop reads CSALGPLAGIDNEQFF. DNA of the CDR3: TGCAGTGCTCTCGGACCACTAGCGGGGATAGACAATGAGCAGTTCTTC.

The rearrangement uses TRBV12-3 or TRBV12-4 and TRBJ2-7, with unresolved D. The germline V and J ends were trimmed by 0 bases and 3 bases, with 9 bases remaining between them. The CDR3 contains 14 residues. CDR3 sequence (DNA): TGTGCCAGCAGTTTAGCGCTAGGAAGCTACGAGCAGTACTTC. Its protein is CASSLALGSYEQYF.

This clonotype has just a few counts. The V and J genes are TRBV2 and TRBJ1-1; D unresolved. CDR1 is SNHLY and CDR2 is FYNNEI in the germline V gene. The CDR3 consists of 12 residues. V gave up 6 bases and J gave up 1 base, with 6 bases separating them. CDR3 amino acids: CASSDENTEAFF. The DNA for the CDR3 is TGTGCCAGCAGCGATGAGAACACTGAAGCTTTCTTT.

There are many counts of this clonotype. The DNA for the CDR3 is TGCAGCGTTGAAAATCTAGCGGGAAGGGGGTACAATGAGCAGTTCTTC. Its protein is CSVENLAGRGYNEQFF. The genes are TRBV29-1 and TRBJ2-1; TRBD2 agrees at 9 bases. This CDR3 has 16 residues. With V trimmed by 2 bases and J by 4 bases, 9 bases remained unmatched. In germline, CDR1 is SQVTM, CDR2 ANQGSEA.

This clonotype was counted only a few times. This chain joins TRBV25-1 and TRBJ2-1; D gene unclear. V lost 3 bases to trimming and J lost 8 bases, with 5 bases between them. The CDR3 is made up of 11 amino acids. Germline loops: CDR1 MGHDK, CDR2 SYGVNS. As DNA, the CDR3 is TGTGCCAGCAGTGATATCGATGAGCAGTTCTTC. It translates to CASSDIDEQFF.

The chain has TRBV7-8 and TRBJ2-7; 11 positions match TRBD2. The CDR3 contains 14 residues. V lost 4 bases and J lost 6; bases outside the gene matches: 5. The V gene's germline CDR1 is SGHVS and CDR2 FQNEAQ. DNA for the CDR3: TGTGCCAGCAGCTCACTAGCGGGAGTTGCCGAGCAGTACTTC. Translation gives CASSSLAGVAEQYF.

This sequence joins TRBV7-9 and TRBJ2-7, with no clear D. V was trimmed by 5 bases and J by 5 bases, leaving 16 bases between them. Germline lookup yields CDR1 SEHNR and CDR2 FQNEAQ (reference sequence). There are 14 residues in the CDR3. The chain's CDR3 is CASSPPVPFHEQYF. The CDR3 nucleotides read TGTGCCAGCAGCCCCCCCGTCCCGTTCCACGAGCAGTACTTC.